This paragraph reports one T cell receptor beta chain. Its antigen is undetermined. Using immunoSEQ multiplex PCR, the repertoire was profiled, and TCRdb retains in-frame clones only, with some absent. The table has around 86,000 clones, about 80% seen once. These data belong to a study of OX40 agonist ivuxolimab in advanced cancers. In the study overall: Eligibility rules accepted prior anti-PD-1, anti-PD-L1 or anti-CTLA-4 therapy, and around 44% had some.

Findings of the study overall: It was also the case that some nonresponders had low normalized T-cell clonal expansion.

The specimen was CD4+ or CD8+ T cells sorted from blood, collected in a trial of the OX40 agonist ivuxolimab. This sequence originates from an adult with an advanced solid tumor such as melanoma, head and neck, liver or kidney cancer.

CDR3: CASSLKDTQYF. DNA for the CDR3: TGTGCCAGCAGCTTGAAGGATACGCAGTATTTT. The V gene is TRBV5-6, the J gene TRBJ2-3; D gene unclear. Germline V CDR1 and CDR2: SGHDT, YYEEEE. V lost 1 base, J lost 6 bases, and 3 bases lay in between. The CDR3 length is 11 residues.